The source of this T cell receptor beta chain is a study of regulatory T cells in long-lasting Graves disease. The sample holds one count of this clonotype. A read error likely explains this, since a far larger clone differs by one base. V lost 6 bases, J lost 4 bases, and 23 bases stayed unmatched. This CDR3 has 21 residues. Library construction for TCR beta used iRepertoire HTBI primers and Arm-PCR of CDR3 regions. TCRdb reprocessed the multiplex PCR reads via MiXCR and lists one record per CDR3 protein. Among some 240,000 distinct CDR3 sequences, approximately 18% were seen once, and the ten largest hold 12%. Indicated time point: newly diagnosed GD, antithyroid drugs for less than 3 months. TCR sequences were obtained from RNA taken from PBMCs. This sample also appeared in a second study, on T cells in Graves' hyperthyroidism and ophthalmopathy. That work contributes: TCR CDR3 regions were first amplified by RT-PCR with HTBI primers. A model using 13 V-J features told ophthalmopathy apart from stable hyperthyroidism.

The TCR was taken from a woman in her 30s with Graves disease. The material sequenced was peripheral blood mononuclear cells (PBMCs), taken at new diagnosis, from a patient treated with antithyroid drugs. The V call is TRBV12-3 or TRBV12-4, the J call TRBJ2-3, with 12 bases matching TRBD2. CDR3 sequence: CASSQDPLASGGANAADTQYF. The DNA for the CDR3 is TGTGCCAGCAGCCAAGATCCCCTTGCTAGCGGGGGGGCTAATGCGGCAGATACGCAGTATTTT.